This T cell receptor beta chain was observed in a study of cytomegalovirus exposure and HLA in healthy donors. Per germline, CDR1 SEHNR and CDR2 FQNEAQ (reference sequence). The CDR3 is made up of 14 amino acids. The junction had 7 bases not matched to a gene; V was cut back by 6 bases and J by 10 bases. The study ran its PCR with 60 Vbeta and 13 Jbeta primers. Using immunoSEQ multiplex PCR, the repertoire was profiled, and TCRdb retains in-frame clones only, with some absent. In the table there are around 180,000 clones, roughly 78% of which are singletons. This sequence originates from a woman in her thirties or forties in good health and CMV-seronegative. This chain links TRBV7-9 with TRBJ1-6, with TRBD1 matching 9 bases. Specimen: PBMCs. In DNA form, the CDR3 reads TGTGCCAGCAGTTCCGGGACAGGGAGCTCACCCCTCCACTTT. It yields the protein CASSSGTGSSPLHF.